The next 19 T cell receptor beta chains were all read from a single sample in a study of a mutant IDH1 vaccine in newly diagnosed glioma. Sample time point: week 35, safety follow-up. Each dose delivered 300 ug of mutant IDH1 20-mer peptide subcutaneously with imiquimod. Antigens for these TCRs are unknown. Profiled with immunoSEQ multiplex PCR; TCRdb holds only in-frame clones, not every one. The sample shows about 27,000 clones, less than 85% of them seen only once. The sequences come from PBMCs, collected from a glioma patient whose treatment included an IDH1 peptide vaccine. The receptors originated from a man aged 25 to 40 with glioma.

V gene TRBV2 combines with J gene TRBJ2-7; 8 bases match TRBD2. Trimming cost V 4 bases and J 3 bases; bases outside gene matches: 8. The CDR3 consists of 15 residues. Germline CDR1 SNHLY, CDR2 FYNNEI. As DNA, the CDR3 is TGTGCCAGCAGTGCGCCGGGACTAGGGGGCTACGAGCAGTACTTC. This encodes CASSAPGLGGYEQYF.

This chain links TRBV6-1 with TRBJ2-5; D perhaps matches TRBD2 (5 bases). Trimming shortened V by 7 bases and J by 2 bases, and 14 bases separated the two germline ends. Germline values: CDR1 MNHNS, CDR2 SASEGT. The CDR3 is 14 amino acids. CDR3: CASMTRGQQETQYF. CDR3 nucleotide sequence: TGTGCCAGCATGACCCGGGGTCAACAAGAGACCCAGTACTTC.

J is TRBJ2-3 and V is TRBV27; TRBD2 aligns across 9 bases. In germline, CDR1 is MNHEY, CDR2 SMNVEV (reference sequence). Losses at the gene ends were 5 bases for V and 2 bases for J; bases not matched to a gene: 5. This CDR3 comprises 15 residues. CDR3 sequence reads: CASSLLAGITDTQYF. In DNA form, the CDR3 reads TGTGCCAGCAGTCTACTAGCGGGCATCACAGATACGCAGTATTTT.

This clone is a singleton in its sample. This sequence joins TRBV10-3 and TRBJ1-5, with 9 bases identical to TRBD1. CDR1 is ENHRY and CDR2 is SYGVKD in the germline V gene. The J segment lost 3 bases and the V segment lost 2 bases, leaving 5 bases of the junction unmatched. The CDR3 length is 16 residues. The CDR3 nucleotides read TGTGCCATCAGTGAGGGGGGACAGGGTACCAATCAGCCCCAGCATTTT. Residues: CAISEGGQGTNQPQHF.

The chain carries TRBV2 and TRBJ2-7; D gene uncertain. CDR1 is SNHLY, CDR2 FYNNEI, per germline. The CDR3 covers 11 residues. V lost 4 bases and J lost 2, with 3 bases in between. The CDR3, as DNA: TGTGCCAGCAGTGGAACCTACGAGCAGTACTTC. Its translation: CASSGTYEQYF.

J is TRBJ2-2 and V is TRBV6-1; maybe TRBD1 (5 bases). Trimming cost V 4 bases and J 0 bases, with 15 bases left between them. CDR3 length equals 17 residues. CDR1 is MNHNS and CDR2 is SASEGT in the germline V gene. CDR3: CASSAPGRGANTGELFF. The CDR3 nucleotides read TGTGCCAGCAGTGCACCAGGGCGTGGGGCGAACACCGGGGAGCTGTTTTTT.

J is TRBJ1-1 and V is TRBV5-1; weak D call: TRBD1 (5 bases). Germline assignment: CDR1 SGHRS and CDR2 YFSETQ. CDR3 length: 15 amino acids. Deletions cut 0 bases from V and 1 base from J, with 10 bases between. The CDR3 sequence: CASSLVTEKNTEAFF. CDR3 DNA sequence: TGCGCCAGCAGCTTGGTGACAGAGAAGAACACTGAAGCTTTCTTT.

The chain has TRBV30 and TRBJ2-5; D may match TRBD1 or TRBD2 (6 bases each). The CDR3 is made up of 14 amino acids. Trimming left V 3 bases short and J 7 bases short, with 18 bases between. Germline CDR1 and CDR2: GTSNPN and SVGIG (reference sequence). Written as DNA, the CDR3 is TGTGCCTGGAGGCGAAACAGGGACTTAGGGACCCAGTACTTC. It codes for CAWRRNRDLGTQYF.

The V call is TRBV15, the J call TRBJ2-7; D might be TRBD2 (5 bases). CDR1 LNHNV and CDR2 YYDKDF come from the germline V gene (reference sequence). V dropped 4 bases and J dropped 1 base, with 11 bases sitting between them. The CDR3 contains 14 residues. Written as DNA, the CDR3 is TGTGCCACCAGCACATTGAGGGATTCCTACGAGCAGTACTTC. Protein: CATSTLRDSYEQYF.

V and J are TRBV7-8 and TRBJ2-1, with unresolved D. Trimming cost V 6 bases and J 0 bases, with 15 bases left between them. CDR1 is SGHVS, CDR2 FQNEAQ, per germline. The CDR3 is 16 residues long. This CDR3 reads CASSLFGRTSYNEQFF. The CDR3 DNA reads as TGTGCCAGCAGTTTATTCGGCAGAACCTCCTACAATGAGCAGTTCTTC.

V gene TRBV5-1 combines with J gene TRBJ2-7; no clear D. The CDR3 extends over 15 amino acids. Germline assignment: CDR1 SGHRS and CDR2 YFSETQ. Trimming left V 6 bases short and J 0 bases short, with 16 bases between. CDR3 bases: TGCGCCAGCACCCCGGGTGTCCTCAGCTCCTACGAGCAGTACTTC. Translated, it gives CASTPGVLSSYEQYF.

The chain recombines TRBV5-1 with TRBJ2-5; possibly TRBD1 for D (5 bases). Deletions cut 1 base from V and 3 bases from J, with 10 bases between. The CDR3 is 14 residues long. Germline V CDR1 and CDR2: SGHRS, YFSETQ. CDR3 in DNA: TGCGCCAGCAGCTTGTCAGGGATCGAAGAGACCCAGTACTTC. It is translated as CASSLSGIEETQYF.

This chain links TRBV30 with TRBJ1-2; 7 nucleotides match TRBD1. There are 17 residues in the CDR3. Germline V gene lookup returns CDR1 GTSNPN and CDR2 SVGIG (reference sequence). After removal of 0 bases from V and 0 bases from J, the junction contained 10 bases not matched to a gene. The CDR3 nucleotides are TGTGCCTGGAGTGTATTATCGGGGGACAGTGCTAACTATGGCTACACCTTC. Translated, it gives CAWSVLSGDSANYGYTF.

The J gene is TRBJ1-3, the V gene TRBV5-6, with D maybe TRBD1 (5 bases). This CDR3 spans 14 amino acids. Between the trimmed V and J ends, which lost 0 bases and 8 bases, there was a span of 12 bases. Germline V CDR1 and CDR2: SGHDT, YYEEEE. The CDR3: CASSLVGPGDTIYF. Here the CDR3 DNA reads TGTGCCAGCAGCTTGGTGGGCCCGGGGGACACCATATATTTT.

The V and J genes are TRBV19 and TRBJ1-4; weak D call: TRBD1 (5 bases). CDR3 length equals 16 residues. The germline V gene has CDR1 LNHDA and CDR2 SQIVND (reference sequence). V was clipped by 9 bases and J by 6 bases, with 23 bases between them. CDR3 DNA: TGTGCCAGGAGGGGACCGGGGGGGAAGAGCGATGAAAAACTGTTTTTT. It is translated as CARRGPGGKSDEKLFF. The full variable domain, its missing parts supplied by reference TRBV19 and TRBJ1-4, is DGGITQSPKYLFRKEGQNVTLSCEQNLNHDAMYWYRQDPGQGLRLIYYSQIVNDFQKGDIAEGYSVSREKKESFPLTVTSAQKNPTAFYLCARRGPGGKSDEKLFFGSGTQLSVL.

Only a few counts were recorded for this clone. This rearrangement joins TRBV2 to TRBJ2-1; the D gene is possibly TRBD2 (6 bases). Germline CDR1 and CDR2: SNHLY and FYNNEI. V was trimmed by 9 bases and J by 7 bases, leaving 22 bases between them. There are 15 residues in the CDR3. CDR3 nucleotide sequence: TGTGCCAGAAAACTTGAAGGGCTAGCGACTAATGAGCAGTTCTTC. This gives the protein CARKLEGLATNEQFF.

The chain combines TRBV4-1 with TRBJ2-5; maybe TRBD1 (6 bases). Looked up from germline, CDR1 is MGHRA and CDR2 is YSYEKL. This CDR3 is 19 amino acids long. Trimming left V 1 base short and J 2 bases short, with 23 bases between. The CDR3 is CASSQAHGYAGAPQETQYF. The CDR3 nucleotides read TGCGCCAGCAGCCAAGCCCACGGCTACGCAGGGGCCCCGCAAGAGACCCAGTACTTC.

The chain uses TRBV15 and TRBJ1-6, with D possibly matching TRBD1 (5 bases). V lost 2 bases to trimming and J lost 7 bases, with 18 bases between them. The CDR3 length is 17 residues. Germline CDR1 reads LNHNV; CDR2 reads YYDKDF (reference sequence). CDR3 nucleotides: TGTGCCACCAGCAGAAATTTAGGGGATATAGGCAATTCACCCCTCCACTTT. Protein sequence: CATSRNLGDIGNSPLHF.

This clone was seen only once. The J gene is TRBJ2-7, the V gene TRBV30; D ambiguous. The germline V and J ends were trimmed by 1 base and 3 bases, with 7 bases remaining between them. The CDR3 sequence is 12 residues long. Germline CDR1 and CDR2: GTSNPN and SVGIG (reference sequence). CDR3 residues: CAWSEQNYEQYF. The DNA for the CDR3 is TGTGCCTGGAGTGAACAGAACTACGAGCAGTACTTC.